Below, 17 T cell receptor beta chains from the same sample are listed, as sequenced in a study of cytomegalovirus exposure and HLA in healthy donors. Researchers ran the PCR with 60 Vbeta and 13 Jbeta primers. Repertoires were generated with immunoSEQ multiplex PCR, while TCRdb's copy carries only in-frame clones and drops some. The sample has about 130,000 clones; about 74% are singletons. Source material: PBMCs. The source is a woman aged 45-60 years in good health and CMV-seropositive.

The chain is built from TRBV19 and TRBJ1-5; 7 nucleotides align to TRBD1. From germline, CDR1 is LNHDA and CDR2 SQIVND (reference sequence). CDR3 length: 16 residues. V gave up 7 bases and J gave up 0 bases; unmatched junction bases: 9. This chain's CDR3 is CASTRDSSYSNQPQHF. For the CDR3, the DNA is TGTGCCAGTACTCGGGACAGTTCCTATAGCAATCAGCCCCAGCATTTT.

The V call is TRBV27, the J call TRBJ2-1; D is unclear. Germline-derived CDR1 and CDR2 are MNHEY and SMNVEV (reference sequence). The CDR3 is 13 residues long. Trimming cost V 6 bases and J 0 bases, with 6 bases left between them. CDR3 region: CASSRNSYNEQFF. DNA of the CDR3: TGTGCCAGCAGCCGTAACTCCTACAATGAGCAGTTCTTC.

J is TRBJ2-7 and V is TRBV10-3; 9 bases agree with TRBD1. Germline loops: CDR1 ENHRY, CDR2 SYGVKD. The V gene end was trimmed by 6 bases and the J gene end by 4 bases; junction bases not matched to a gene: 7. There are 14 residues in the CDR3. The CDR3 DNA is TGTGCCATCAGCCCCGGGACAGGGCTATACGAGCAGTACTTC. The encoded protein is CAISPGTGLYEQYF.

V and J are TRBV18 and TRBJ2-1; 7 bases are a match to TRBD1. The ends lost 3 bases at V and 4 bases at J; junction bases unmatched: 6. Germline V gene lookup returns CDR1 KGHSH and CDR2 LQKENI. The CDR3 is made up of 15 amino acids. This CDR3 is CASSPARGIYNEQFF. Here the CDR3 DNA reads TGTGCCAGCTCACCGGCCAGGGGGATTTACAATGAGCAGTTCTTC.

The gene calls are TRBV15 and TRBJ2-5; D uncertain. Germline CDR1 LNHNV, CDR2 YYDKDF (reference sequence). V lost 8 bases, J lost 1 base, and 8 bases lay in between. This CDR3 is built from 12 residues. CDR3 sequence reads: CATLGLQETQYF. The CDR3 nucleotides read TGTGCCACCCTGGGCCTCCAAGAGACCCAGTACTTC.

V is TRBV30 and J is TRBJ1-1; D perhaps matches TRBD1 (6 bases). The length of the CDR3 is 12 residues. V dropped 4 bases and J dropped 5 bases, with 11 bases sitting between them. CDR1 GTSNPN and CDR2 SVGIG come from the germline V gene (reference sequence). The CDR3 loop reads CAWIQGKTEAFF. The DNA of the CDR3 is TGTGCCTGGATCCAGGGGAAAACTGAAGCTTTCTTT.

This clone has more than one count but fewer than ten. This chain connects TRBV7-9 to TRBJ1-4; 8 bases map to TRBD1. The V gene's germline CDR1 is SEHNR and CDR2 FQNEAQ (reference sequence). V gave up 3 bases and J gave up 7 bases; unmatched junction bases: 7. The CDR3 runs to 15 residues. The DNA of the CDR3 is TGTGCCAGCAGCTTGGGGCAGGGGGCGTTTGAAAAACTGTTTTTT. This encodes CASSLGQGAFEKLFF.

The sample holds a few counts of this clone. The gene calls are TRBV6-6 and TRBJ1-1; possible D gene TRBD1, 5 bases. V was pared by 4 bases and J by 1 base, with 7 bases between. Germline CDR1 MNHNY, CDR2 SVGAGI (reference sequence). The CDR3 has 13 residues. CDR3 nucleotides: TGTGCCAGCAGTTCCAGGGCGAACACTGAAGCTTTCTTT. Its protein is CASSSRANTEAFF.

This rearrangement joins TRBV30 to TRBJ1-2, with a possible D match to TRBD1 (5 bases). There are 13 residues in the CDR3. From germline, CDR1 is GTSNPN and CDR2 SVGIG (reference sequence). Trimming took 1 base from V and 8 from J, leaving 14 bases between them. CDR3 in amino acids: CAWSDTGVKGYTF. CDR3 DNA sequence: TGTGCCTGGAGTGACACGGGGGTCAAGGGCTACACCTTC.

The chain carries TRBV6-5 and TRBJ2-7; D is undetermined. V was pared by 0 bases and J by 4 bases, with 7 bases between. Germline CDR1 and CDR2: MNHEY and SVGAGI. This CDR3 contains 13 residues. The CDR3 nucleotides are TGTGCCAGCAGTTACTCTCAGGTTTACGAGCAGTACTTC. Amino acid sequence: CASSYSQVYEQYF.

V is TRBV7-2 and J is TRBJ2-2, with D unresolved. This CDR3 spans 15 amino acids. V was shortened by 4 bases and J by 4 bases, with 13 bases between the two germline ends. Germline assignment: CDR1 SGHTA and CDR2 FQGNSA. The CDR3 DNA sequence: TGTGCCAGCAGCTCCCACCTAACTGGCACCGGGGAGCTGTTTTTT. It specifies CASSSHLTGTGELFF.

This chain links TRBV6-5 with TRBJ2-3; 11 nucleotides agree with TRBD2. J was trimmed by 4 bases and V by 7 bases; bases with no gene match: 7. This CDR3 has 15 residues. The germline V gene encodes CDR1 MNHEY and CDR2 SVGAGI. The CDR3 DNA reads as TGTGCCAGCACTGGAGGTAGCGGGGGGGCAGATACGCAGTATTTT. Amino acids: CASTGGSGGADTQYF.

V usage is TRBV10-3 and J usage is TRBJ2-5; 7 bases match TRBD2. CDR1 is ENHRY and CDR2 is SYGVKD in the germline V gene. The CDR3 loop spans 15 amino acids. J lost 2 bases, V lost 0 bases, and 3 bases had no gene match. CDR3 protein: CAISESGGTQETQYF. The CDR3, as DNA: TGTGCCATCAGTGAGTCGGGGGGGACTCAAGAGACCCAGTACTTC.

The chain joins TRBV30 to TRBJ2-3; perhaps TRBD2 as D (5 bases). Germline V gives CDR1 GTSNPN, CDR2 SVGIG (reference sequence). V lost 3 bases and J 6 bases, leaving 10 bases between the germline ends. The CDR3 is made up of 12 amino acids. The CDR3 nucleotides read TGTGCCTGGAGCCACCCGGGGGATACGCAGTATTTT. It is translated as CAWSHPGDTQYF. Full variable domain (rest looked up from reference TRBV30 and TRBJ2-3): SQTIHQWPATLVQPVGSPLSLECTVEGTSNPNLYWYRQAAGRGLQLLFYSVGIGQISSEVPQNLSASRPQDRQFILSSKKLLLSDSGFYLCAWSHPGDTQYFGPGTRLTVL.

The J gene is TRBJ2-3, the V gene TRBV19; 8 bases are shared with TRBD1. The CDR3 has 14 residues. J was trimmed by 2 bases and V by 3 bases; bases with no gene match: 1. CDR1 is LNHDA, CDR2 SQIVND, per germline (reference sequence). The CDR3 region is CASSMTGDTDTQYF. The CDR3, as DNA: TGTGCCAGTAGTATGACAGGGGACACAGATACGCAGTATTTT. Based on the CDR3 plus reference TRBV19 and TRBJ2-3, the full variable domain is DGGITQSPKYLFRKEGQNVTLSCEQNLNHDAMYWYRQDPGQGLRLIYYSQIVNDFQKGDIAEGYSVSREKKESFPLTVTSAQKNPTAFYLCASSMTGDTDTQYFGPGTRLTVL.

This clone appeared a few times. The CDR3 spells CASSQDGSGGGNTIYF. As DNA, the CDR3 is TGTGCCAGCAGCCAAGATGGGTCAGGAGGAGGAAACACCATATATTTT. The V gene is TRBV11-2, the J gene TRBJ1-3; D gene unclear. This CDR3 region has 16 residues. The germline V gene encodes CDR1 SGHAT and CDR2 FQNNGV. V lost 5 bases and J 4 bases, leaving 18 bases between the germline ends.

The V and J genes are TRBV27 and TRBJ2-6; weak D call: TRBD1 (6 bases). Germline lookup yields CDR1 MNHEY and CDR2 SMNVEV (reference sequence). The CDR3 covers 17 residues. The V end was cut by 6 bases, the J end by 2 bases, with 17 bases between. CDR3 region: CASRFITGFTGANVLTF. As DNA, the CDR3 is TGTGCCAGCAGATTTATCACAGGGTTTACTGGGGCCAACGTCCTGACTTTC.